These T cell receptor beta chains were read from a single sample in a study of T cell responses to AZD1222 COVID-19 vaccine. Profiling relied on immunoSEQ multiplex PCR, and the TCRdb table lists in-frame clones only, not all of them. The sample has about 140,000 clones; 85% to 95% are singletons. Sequencing used peripheral blood, obtained on day 0 of MenACWY control vaccination. The origin of the receptors is an adult in good health. The CDR3 runs from the conserved cysteine through the conserved F or W. Each record gives: clone size, V gene, D gene, J gene, CDR3 DNA, CDR3 protein. The D gene is left open where the match is weak. Clone size is stated in some rows and not others, as once, few, many or a class when expanded.

size: .
V: TRBV9
D: .
J: TRBJ2-3
DNA: TGTGCCAGCAGCCAAGGCGGTTTGAGCACAGATACGCAGTATTTT
CDR3: CASSQGGLSTDTQYF

size: .
V: TRBV15
D: TRBD1
J: TRBJ2-3
DNA: TGTGCCACCAGCCTTATCCTGACAGGGACAGATACGCAGTATTTT
CDR3: CATSLILTGTDTQYF

size: few
V: TRBV5-4
D: .
J: TRBJ2-3
DNA: TGTGCCAGCTCGATACAAGGGGGGACAGATACGCAGTATTTT
CDR3: CASSIQGGTDTQYF

size: .
V: TRBV5-5
D: TRBD1
J: TRBJ1-4
DNA: TGTGCCAGCAGCTTGGCGGGACAGGGGGCGAGGGGGCTGTTTTTT
CDR3: CASSLAGQGARGLFF

size: few
V: TRBV27
D: TRBD2
J: TRBJ2-7
DNA: TGTGCCAGCAGTTTTCTCTCTAGCGGGAGCTGGGAGCAGTACTTC
CDR3: CASSFLSSGSWEQYF

size: .
V: TRBV28
D: TRBD1
J: TRBJ1-1
DNA: TGTGCCAGCCGGACAGGGGGCACTGAAGCTTTCTTT
CDR3: CASRTGGTEAFF

size: .
V: TRBV6-6
D: .
J: TRBJ1-6
DNA: TGTGCCAGCAGTTACGGTTCGGGTGTTGGGTCACCCCTCCACTTT
CDR3: CASSYGSGVGSPLHF

size: once
V: TRBV2
D: TRBD1
J: TRBJ1-1
DNA: TGTGCCAGCAGGGACAGGGGGACTGAAGCTTTCTTT
CDR3: CASRDRGTEAFF

size: .
V: TRBV6-5
D: .
J: TRBJ2-1
DNA: TGTGCCAGCTCCGAGTCGAGCTCCTACAATGAGCAGTTCTTC
CDR3: CASSESSSYNEQFF

size: once
V: TRBV20-1
D: .
J: TRBJ1-1
DNA: TGCAGTGCTAGTTTAATCGGAACAGGGGCTTTCTTT
CDR3: CSASLIGTGAFF